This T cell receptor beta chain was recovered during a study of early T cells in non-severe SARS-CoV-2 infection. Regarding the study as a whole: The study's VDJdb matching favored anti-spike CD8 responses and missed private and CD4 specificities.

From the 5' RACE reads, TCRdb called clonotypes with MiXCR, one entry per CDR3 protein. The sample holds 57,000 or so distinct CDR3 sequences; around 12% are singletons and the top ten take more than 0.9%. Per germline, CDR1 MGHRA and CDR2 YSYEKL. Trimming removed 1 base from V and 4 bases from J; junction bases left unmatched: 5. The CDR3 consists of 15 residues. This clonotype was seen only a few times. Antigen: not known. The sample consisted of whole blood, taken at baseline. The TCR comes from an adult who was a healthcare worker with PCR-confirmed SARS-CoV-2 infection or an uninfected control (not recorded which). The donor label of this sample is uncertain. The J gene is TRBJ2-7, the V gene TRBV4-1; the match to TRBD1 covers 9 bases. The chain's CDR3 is CASSQVDRGMYEQYV. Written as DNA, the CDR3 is TGCGCCAGCAGCCAAGTTGACAGGGGGATGTACGAGCAGTACGTC.